Below, 8 T cell receptor beta chains from the same sample are listed, as sequenced in a study of T cells in Graves' hyperthyroidism and ophthalmopathy. Amplified regions were TCR beta CDR3 sequences from RNA transcripts. Researchers ran a first-round RT-PCR on the TCR CDR3 using the HTBI primer set. TCRdb analysed the multiplex PCR reads with MiXCR anew, one entry per CDR3 protein. The table lists approximately 400,000 distinct CDR3 sequences, 15% to 19% of them singletons. The sequenced material came from blood. These receptors all come from a woman between 18 and 30 years old with Graves' hyperthyroidism.

Ten or more counts support this clonotype. This chain links TRBV27 with TRBJ2-1, with 10 nucleotides matching TRBD1. V trimming: 2 bases; J trimming: 4 bases; junction bases outside the gene matches: 2. CDR1 is MNHEY and CDR2 is SMNVEV in the germline V gene (reference sequence). The CDR3 length is 15 residues. The CDR3 DNA follows: TGTGCCAGCAGTTTAAGGACAGGGGGTTACAATGAGCAGTTCTTC. Its protein product is CASSLRTGGYNEQFF.

The rearrangement links TRBV4-2 to TRBJ2-2, with 8 bases lining up with TRBD2. V trimming: 2 bases; J trimming: 4 bases; junction bases outside the gene matches: 3. Germline CDR1 is LGHNA and CDR2 is YNFKEQ. CDR3 length: 15 amino acids. The CDR3 coding sequence is TGTGCCAGCAGCCAAAGACTAGCGATCACCGGGGAGCTGTTTTTT. This encodes CASSQRLAITGELFF.

This clonotype was detected ten times or more. This sequence joins TRBV6-5 and TRBJ1-1; 10 bases map to TRBD1. The CDR3 loop spans 15 amino acids. Unmatched junction bases numbered 10, after V lost 2 bases and J lost 10 bases. CDR1 MNHEY and CDR2 SVGAGI come from the germline V gene. This CDR3 reads CASSYTPRTGGIAFF. CDR3 DNA sequence: TGTGCCAGCAGTTACACCCCCAGGACAGGGGGGATAGCTTTCTTT.

This clonotype was seen ten or more times. CDR3 protein: CASTYPSRNQPQHF. The CDR3 nucleotides read TGTGCCAGCACCTACCCAAGCCGAAATCAGCCCCAGCATTTT. The chain uses TRBV9 and TRBJ1-5, with D hard to call. The CDR3 spans 14 residues. V was clipped by 6 bases and J by 4 bases, with 14 bases between them. The germline gives CDR1 SGDLS, CDR2 YYNGEE.

The V gene is TRBV7-9, the J gene TRBJ2-7; D may be TRBD1 or TRBD2 (5 bases each). This CDR3 comprises 14 residues. Germline loops: CDR1 SEHNR, CDR2 FQNEAQ (reference sequence). The germline V and J ends were trimmed by 5 bases and 6 bases, with 17 bases remaining between them. This CDR3 reads CASSRLGDGLEQYF. The CDR3, as DNA: TGTGCCAGCAGCCGCTTGGGGGATGGCCTCGAGCAGTACTTC.

This clonotype was counted at least ten times. V is TRBV18 and J is TRBJ1-1; no clear D gene. The V end lost 3 bases, the J end lost 0 bases, and 11 bases lay between the germline ends. This CDR3 has 15 residues. Germline loops: CDR1 KGHSH, CDR2 LQKENI. As DNA, the CDR3 is TGTGCCAGCTCACCGGATCGTTTCATGAACACTGAAGCTTTCTTT. It translates to CASSPDRFMNTEAFF.

There are many counts of this clonotype. The chain uses TRBV3-1 and TRBJ2-3; 9 bases map to TRBD1. The CDR3 runs 14 residues. The germline V gene has CDR1 LGHDT and CDR2 YNNKEL (reference sequence). V lost 8 bases to trimming and J lost 4 bases; unmatched junction nucleotides: 7. CDR3 sequence: CASVGTGSADTQYF. In DNA, the CDR3 is TGTGCCAGCGTAGGGACAGGGTCCGCAGATACGCAGTATTTT.

The V and J genes are TRBV9 and TRBJ2-1; 8 bases match TRBD2. The germline V gene has CDR1 SGDLS and CDR2 YYNGEE. The CDR3 is 16 amino acids. The V segment lost 3 bases and the J segment 2 bases; nucleotides outside the gene matches: 7. The CDR3 nucleotides read TGTGCCAGCAGCGCCCTCTTAGCGGGAACCTACAATGAGCAGTTCTTC. Its protein product is CASSALLAGTYNEQFF.